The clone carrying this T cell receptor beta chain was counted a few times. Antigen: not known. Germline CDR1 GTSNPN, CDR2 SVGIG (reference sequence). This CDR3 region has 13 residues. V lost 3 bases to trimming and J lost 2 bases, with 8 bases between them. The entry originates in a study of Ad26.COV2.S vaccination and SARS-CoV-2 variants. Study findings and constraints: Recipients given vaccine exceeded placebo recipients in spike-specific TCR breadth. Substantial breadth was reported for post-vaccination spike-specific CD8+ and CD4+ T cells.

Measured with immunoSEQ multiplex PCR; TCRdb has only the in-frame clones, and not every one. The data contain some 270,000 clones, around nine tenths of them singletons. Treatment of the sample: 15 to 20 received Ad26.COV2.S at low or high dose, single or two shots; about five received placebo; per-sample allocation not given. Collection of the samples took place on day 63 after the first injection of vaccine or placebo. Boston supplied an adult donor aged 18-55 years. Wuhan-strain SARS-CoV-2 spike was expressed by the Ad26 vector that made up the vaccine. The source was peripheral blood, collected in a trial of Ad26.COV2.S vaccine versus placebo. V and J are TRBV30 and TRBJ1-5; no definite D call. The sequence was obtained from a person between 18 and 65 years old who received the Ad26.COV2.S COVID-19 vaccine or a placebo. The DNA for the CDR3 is TGTGCCTGGAGATCGGACGGCAATCAGCCCCAGCATTTT. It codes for CAWRSDGNQPQHF.